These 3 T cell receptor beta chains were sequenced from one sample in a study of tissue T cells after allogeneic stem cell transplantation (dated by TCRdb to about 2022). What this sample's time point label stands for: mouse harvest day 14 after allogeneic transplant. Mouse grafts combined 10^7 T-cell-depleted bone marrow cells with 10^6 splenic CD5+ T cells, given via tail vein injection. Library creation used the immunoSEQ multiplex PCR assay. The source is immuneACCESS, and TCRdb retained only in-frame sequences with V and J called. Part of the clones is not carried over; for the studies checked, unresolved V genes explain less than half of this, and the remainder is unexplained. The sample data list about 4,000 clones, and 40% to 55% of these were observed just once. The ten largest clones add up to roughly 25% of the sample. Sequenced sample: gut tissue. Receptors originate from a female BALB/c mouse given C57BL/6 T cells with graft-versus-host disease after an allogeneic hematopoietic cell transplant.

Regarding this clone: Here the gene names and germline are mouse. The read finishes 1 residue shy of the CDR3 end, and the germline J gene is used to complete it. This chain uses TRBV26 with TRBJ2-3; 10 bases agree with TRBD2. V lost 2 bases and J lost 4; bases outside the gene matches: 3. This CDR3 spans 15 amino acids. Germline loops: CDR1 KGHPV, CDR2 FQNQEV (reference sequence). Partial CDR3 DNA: TGTGCCAGCAGTCTGGGACTGGGGGCTCCAGAAACGCTGTAT. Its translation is CASSLGLGAPETLY. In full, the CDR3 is CASSLGLGAPETLYF.

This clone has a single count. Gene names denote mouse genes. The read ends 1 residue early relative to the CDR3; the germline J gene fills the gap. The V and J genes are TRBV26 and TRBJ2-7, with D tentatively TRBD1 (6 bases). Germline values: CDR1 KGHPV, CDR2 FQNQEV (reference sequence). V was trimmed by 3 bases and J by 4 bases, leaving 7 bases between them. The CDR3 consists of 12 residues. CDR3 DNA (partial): TGTGCCAGCAGTCTTCAGGGGTATGAACAGTAC. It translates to CASSLQGYEQY. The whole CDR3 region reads CASSLQGYEQYF.

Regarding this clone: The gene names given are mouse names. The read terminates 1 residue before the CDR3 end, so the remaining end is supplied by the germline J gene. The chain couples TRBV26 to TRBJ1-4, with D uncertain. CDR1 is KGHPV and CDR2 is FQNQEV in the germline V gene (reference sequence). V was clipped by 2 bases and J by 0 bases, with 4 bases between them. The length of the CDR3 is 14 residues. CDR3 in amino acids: CASSLGISNERLFF. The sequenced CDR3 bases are TGTGCCAGCAGTCTGGGAATTTCCAACGAAAGATTATTT.